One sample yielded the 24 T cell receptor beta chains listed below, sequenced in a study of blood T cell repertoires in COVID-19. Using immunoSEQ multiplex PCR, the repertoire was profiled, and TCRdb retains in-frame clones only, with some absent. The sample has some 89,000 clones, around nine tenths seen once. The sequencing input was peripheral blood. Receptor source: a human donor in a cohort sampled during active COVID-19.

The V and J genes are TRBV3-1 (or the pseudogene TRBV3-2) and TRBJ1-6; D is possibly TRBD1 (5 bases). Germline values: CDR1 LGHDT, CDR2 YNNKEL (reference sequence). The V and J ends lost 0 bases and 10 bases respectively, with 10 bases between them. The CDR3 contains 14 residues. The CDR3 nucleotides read TGTGCCAGCAGCCAAGAGTCGGGGGAATCACCCCTCCACTTT. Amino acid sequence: CASSQESGESPLHF.

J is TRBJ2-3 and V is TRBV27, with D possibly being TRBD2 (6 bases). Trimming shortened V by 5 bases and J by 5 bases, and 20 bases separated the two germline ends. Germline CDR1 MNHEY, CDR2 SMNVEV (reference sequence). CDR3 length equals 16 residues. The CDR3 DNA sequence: TGTGCCAGCAGTCCCCCTAACCGGCCCGGGGGAGATACGCAGTATTTT. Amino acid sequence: CASSPPNRPGGDTQYF.

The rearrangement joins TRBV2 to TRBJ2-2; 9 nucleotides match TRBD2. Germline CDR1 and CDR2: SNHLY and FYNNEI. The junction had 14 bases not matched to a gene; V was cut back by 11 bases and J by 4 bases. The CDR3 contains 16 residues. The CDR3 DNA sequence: TGTGCCCGCCGGGGCGGGGGGGCCACGGGCACCGGGGAGCTGTTTTTT. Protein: CARRGGGATGTGELFF.

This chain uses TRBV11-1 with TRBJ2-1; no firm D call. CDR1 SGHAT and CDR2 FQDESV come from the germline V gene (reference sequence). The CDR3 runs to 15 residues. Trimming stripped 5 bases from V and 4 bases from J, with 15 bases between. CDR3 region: CASSPSGSLYNEQFF. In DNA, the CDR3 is TGTGCCAGCAGCCCATCCGGGTCCCTATACAATGAGCAGTTCTTC.

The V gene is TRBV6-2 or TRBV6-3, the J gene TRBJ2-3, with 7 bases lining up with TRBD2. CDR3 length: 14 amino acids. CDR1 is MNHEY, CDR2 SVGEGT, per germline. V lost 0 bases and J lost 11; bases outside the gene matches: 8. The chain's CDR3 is CASSYSKLLAEQYF. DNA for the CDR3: TGTGCCAGCAGTTACTCGAAGTTGCTAGCGGAGCAGTATTTT.

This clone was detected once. Written as DNA, the CDR3 is TGTGCCAGCACCAACCCGGGACTAGCGGGAGGTCGCACATCCTACGAGCAGTACTTC. Residues: CASTNPGLAGGRTSYEQYF. This chain links TRBV6-9 with TRBJ2-7; 15 positions match TRBD2. The CDR3 extends over 19 amino acids. The germline gives CDR1 MNHGY, CDR2 SVAAGI. Trimming removed 7 bases from V and 1 base from J; junction bases left unmatched: 14.

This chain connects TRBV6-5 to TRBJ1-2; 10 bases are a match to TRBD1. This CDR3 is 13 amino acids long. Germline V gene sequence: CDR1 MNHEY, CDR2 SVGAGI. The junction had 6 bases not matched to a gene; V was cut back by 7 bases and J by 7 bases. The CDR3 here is CASTQTGGLGYTF. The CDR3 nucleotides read TGTGCCAGCACCCAGACAGGGGGCCTTGGCTACACCTTC.

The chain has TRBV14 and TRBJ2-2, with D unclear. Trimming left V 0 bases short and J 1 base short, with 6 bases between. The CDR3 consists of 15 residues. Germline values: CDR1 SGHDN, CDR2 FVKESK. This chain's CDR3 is CASSQDLGNTGELFF. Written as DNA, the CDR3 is TGTGCCAGCAGCCAAGATCTCGGGAACACCGGGGAGCTGTTTTTT.

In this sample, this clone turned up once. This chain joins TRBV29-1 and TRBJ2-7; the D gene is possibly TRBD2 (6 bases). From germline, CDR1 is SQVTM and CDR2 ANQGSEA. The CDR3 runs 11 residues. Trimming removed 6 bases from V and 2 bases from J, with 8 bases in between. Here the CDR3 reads CSVRETYEQYF. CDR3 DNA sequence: TGCAGCGTGCGGGAAACCTACGAGCAGTACTTC.

This chain's CDR3 is CASSPVGRGYEQYF. CDR3 in DNA: TGTGCCAGCAGCCCTGTCGGGAGGGGATACGAGCAGTACTTC. The rearrangement uses TRBV27 and TRBJ2-7; 8 nucleotides match TRBD2. Germline assignment: CDR1 MNHEY and CDR2 SMNVEV (reference sequence). The CDR3 sequence is 14 residues long. Unmatched junction bases numbered 8, after V lost 6 bases and J lost 4 bases.

DNA for the CDR3: TGTGCCAGCAGCGATGAGGCCTTGACAGGGGGCGGTTCACCCCTCCACTTT. This encodes CASSDEALTGGGSPLHF. The rearrangement joins TRBV9 to TRBJ1-6, with 10 nucleotides matching TRBD1. The junction had 12 bases not matched to a gene; V was cut back by 3 bases and J by 9 bases. CDR3 length: 17 amino acids. Germline lookup yields CDR1 SGDLS and CDR2 YYNGEE. The full variable domain, completed using reference TRBV9 and TRBJ1-6, is DSGVTQTPKHLITATGQRVTLRCSPRSGDLSVYWYQQSLDQGLQFLIQYYNGEERAKGNILERFSAQQFPDLHSELNLSSLELGDSALYFCASSDEALTGGGSPLHFGNGTRLTVT.

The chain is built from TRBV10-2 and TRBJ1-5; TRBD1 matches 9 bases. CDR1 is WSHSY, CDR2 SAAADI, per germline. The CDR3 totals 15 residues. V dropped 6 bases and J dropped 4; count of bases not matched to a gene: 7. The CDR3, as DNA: TGCGCCAGCAGACGGACAGGGGAACATAATCAGCCCCAGCATTTT. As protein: CASRRTGEHNQPQHF.

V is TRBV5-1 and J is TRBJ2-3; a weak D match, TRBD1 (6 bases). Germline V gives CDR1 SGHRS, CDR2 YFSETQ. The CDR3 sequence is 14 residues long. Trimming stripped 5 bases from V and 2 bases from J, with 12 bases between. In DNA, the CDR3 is TGCGCCAGCAGGGTGAGACAGGACACAGATACGCAGTATTTT. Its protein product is CASRVRQDTDTQYF.

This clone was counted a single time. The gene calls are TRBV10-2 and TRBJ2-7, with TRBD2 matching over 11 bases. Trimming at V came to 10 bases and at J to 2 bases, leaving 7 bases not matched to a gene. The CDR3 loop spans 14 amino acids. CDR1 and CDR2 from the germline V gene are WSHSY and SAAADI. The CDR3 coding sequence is TGCGCCACCCGTACTAGCGGGAGTGCCTACGAGCAGTACTTC. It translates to CATRTSGSAYEQYF.

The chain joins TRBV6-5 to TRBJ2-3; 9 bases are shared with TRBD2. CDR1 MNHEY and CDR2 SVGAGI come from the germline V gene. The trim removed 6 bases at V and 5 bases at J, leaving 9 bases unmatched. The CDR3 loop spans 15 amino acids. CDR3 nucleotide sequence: TGTGCCAGCAGCCCGCTAGCGGGGAGAATAGATACGCAGTATTTT. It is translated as CASSPLAGRIDTQYF.

CDR3 DNA sequence: TGTGCCAGCAGCCTCTCGCGTGAGGGAGAATACAATGAGCAGTTCTTC. It yields the protein CASSLSREGEYNEQFF. The rearrangement uses TRBV7-9 and TRBJ2-1, with D possibly TRBD2 on 5 matching bases. Germline lookup yields CDR1 SEHNR and CDR2 FQNEAQ (reference sequence). The germline V and J ends were trimmed by 5 bases and 4 bases, with 18 bases remaining between them. The CDR3 covers 16 residues.

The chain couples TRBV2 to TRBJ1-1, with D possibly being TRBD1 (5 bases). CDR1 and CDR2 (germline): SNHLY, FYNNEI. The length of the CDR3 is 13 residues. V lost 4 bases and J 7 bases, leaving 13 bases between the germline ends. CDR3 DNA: TGTGCCAGCAGTGGGACAAATCAAGGTGAAGCTTTCTTT. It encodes CASSGTNQGEAFF.

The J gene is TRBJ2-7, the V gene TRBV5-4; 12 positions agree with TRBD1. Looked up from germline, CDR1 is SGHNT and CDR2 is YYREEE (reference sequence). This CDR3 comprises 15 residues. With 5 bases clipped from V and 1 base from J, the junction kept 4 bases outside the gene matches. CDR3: CASRRDRGQSYEQYF. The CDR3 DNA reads TGTGCCAGCAGGCGGGACAGGGGGCAGTCCTACGAGCAGTACTTC.

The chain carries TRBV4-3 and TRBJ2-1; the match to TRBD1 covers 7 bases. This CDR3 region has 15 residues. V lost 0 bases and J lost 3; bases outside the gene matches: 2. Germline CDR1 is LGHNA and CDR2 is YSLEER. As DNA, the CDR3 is TGCGCCAGCAGCCAAGAGAGGACAGGCTACAATGAGCAGTTCTTC. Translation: CASSQERTGYNEQFF.

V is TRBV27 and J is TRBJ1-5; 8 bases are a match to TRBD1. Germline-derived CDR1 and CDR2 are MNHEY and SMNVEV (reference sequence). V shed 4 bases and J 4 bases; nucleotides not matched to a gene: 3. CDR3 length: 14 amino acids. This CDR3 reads CASSSGQGNQPQHF. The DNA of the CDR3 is TGTGCCAGCAGTTCAGGACAGGGAAATCAGCCCCAGCATTTT.

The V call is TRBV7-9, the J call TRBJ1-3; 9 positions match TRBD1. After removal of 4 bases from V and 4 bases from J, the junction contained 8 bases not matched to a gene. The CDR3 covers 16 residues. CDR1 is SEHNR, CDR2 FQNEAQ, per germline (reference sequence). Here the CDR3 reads CASSSGQGGYGNTIYF. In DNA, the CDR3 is TGTGCCAGCAGCTCGGGACAGGGAGGATACGGAAACACCATATATTTT.

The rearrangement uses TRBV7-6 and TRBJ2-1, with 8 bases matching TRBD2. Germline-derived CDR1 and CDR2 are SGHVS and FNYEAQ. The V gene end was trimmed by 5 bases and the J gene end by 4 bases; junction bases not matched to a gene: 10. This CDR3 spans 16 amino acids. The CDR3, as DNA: TGTGCCAGCAGCCCCCAACTAGCGGACCTTTACAATGAGCAGTTCTTC. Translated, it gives CASSPQLADLYNEQFF.

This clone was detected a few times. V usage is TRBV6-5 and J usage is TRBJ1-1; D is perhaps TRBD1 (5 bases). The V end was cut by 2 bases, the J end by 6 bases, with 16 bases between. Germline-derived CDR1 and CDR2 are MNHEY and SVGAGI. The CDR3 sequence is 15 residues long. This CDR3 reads CASSYSVGARPEAFF. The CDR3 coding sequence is TGTGCCAGCAGTTACAGTGTTGGGGCCCGGCCTGAAGCTTTCTTT.

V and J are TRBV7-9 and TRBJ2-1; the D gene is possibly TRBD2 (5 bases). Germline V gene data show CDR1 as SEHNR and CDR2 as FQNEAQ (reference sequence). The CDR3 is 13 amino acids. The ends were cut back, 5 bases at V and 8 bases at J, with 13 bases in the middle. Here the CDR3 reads CASSPTRIDEQFF. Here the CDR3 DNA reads TGTGCCAGCAGCCCCACTAGAATCGATGAGCAGTTCTTC.